These T cell receptor beta chains were read from a single sample in a study of cytomegalovirus exposure and HLA in healthy donors. TCRdb's copy holds only in-frame clones and misses some; the assay was immunoSEQ multiplex PCR. The repertoire includes around 120,000 clones, 65% to 80% of them detected once, and roughly 31% sits in the top ten. The sequenced sample was PBMCs. Every receptor here comes from a man in his 60s in good health and CMV-seropositive. The CDR3 runs from the conserved cysteine through the conserved F or W. Fields, in order: J gene, clone size, D gene, V gene, CDR3 DNA, CDR3 protein. The D gene is left open where the match is weak. Clone size is stated in some rows and not others, as once, few, many or a class when expanded.

j_gene: TRBJ1-1; abundance: .; d_gene: .; v_gene: TRBV2; CDR3nt: TGTGCCAGCAGTGGTAGGGGGATGAACACTGAAGCTTTCTTT; CDR3aa: CASSGRGMNTEAFF
j_gene: TRBJ1-1; abundance: .; d_gene: TRBD1; v_gene: TRBV19; CDR3nt: TGTGCCAGTACCCAGACAGGGCTCCTCGAAGCTTTCTTT; CDR3aa: CASTQTGLLEAFF
j_gene: TRBJ2-2; abundance: .; d_gene: TRBD1; v_gene: TRBV11-2; CDR3nt: TGTGCCAGCAGCCGACGGGACAGGGTTGGTCCTGGGGAGCTGTTTTTT; CDR3aa: CASSRRDRVGPGELFF
j_gene: TRBJ1-1; abundance: .; d_gene: .; v_gene: TRBV27; CDR3nt: TGTGCCAGCAGTTTACAGGGAAGGAACACTGAAGCTTTCTTT; CDR3aa: CASSLQGRNTEAFF
j_gene: TRBJ2-7; abundance: .; d_gene: TRBD1; v_gene: TRBV6-1; CDR3nt: TGTGCCAGCAGTCGAACCGGGACAGGATACTACGAGCAGTACTTC; CDR3aa: CASSRTGTGYYEQYF
j_gene: TRBJ2-2; abundance: .; d_gene: .; v_gene: TRBV5-1; CDR3nt: TGCGCCAGCAGCTTGAAGGGGACTTATAACACCGGGGAGCTGTTTTTT; CDR3aa: CASSLKGTYNTGELFF
j_gene: TRBJ2-7; abundance: .; d_gene: .; v_gene: TRBV6-1; CDR3nt: TGTGCCAGCAGGGCTAGGAGCTCCTACGAGCAGTACTTC; CDR3aa: CASRARSSYEQYF
j_gene: TRBJ1-1; abundance: .; d_gene: .; v_gene: TRBV7-9; CDR3nt: TGTGCCAGCAGCCCACCGCGAGGGGAGGACACTGAAGCTTTCTTT; CDR3aa: CASSPPRGEDTEAFF
j_gene: TRBJ1-2; abundance: .; d_gene: TRBD1; v_gene: TRBV5-1; CDR3nt: TGCGCCAGCAGCCGCGGACAGGGCGACTATGGCTACACCTTC; CDR3aa: CASSRGQGDYGYTF
j_gene: TRBJ2-1; abundance: .; d_gene: .; v_gene: TRBV12-5; CDR3nt: TGTGCTAGTGGTTTGGCCTCTACTAGCACGGGTAACAATGAGCAGTTCTTC; CDR3aa: CASGLASTSTGNNEQFF
j_gene: TRBJ2-2; abundance: .; d_gene: TRBD2; v_gene: TRBV2; CDR3nt: TGTGCCCGGACGGGGGAGGGGACCGGGGAGCTGTTTTTT; CDR3aa: CARTGEGTGELFF
j_gene: TRBJ2-2; abundance: .; d_gene: .; v_gene: TRBV27; CDR3nt: TGTGCCAGCACACGGGACACCAACACCGGGGAGCTGTTTTTT; CDR3aa: CASTRDTNTGELFF
j_gene: TRBJ2-2; abundance: .; d_gene: TRBD1; v_gene: TRBV19; CDR3nt: TGTGCCAGTAGTATGACAGGGTGGTCCGGGGAGCTGTTTTTT; CDR3aa: CASSMTGWSGELFF
j_gene: TRBJ2-3; abundance: .; d_gene: TRBD2; v_gene: TRBV5-1; CDR3nt: TGCGCCAGCAGCGGGCTAGCGGGAGCCCCGGGAGATACGCAGTATTTT; CDR3aa: CASSGLAGAPGDTQYF
j_gene: TRBJ1-4; abundance: .; d_gene: .; v_gene: TRBV2; CDR3nt: TGTGCCAGCATCAGGGGAATGGGTGAAAAACTGTTTTTT; CDR3aa: CASIRGMGEKLFF
j_gene: TRBJ2-5; abundance: .; d_gene: .; v_gene: TRBV7-6; CDR3nt: TGTGCCAGCAGCTTAGCGCCGTCAGGGGTCCAAATGGGGACCCAGTACTTC; CDR3aa: CASSLAPSGVQMGTQYF
j_gene: TRBJ2-7; abundance: .; d_gene: .; v_gene: TRBV7-6; CDR3nt: TGTGCCAGCAGCTTAAGGAGAGAGAGGGCCGTGGGGGAGCAGTACTTC; CDR3aa: CASSLRRERAVGEQYF
j_gene: TRBJ2-2; abundance: .; d_gene: .; v_gene: TRBV29-1; CDR3nt: TGCAGCGGACGGGATCTTAGAGGTACCGGGGAGCTGTTTTTT; CDR3aa: CSGRDLRGTGELFF
j_gene: TRBJ1-3; abundance: .; d_gene: .; v_gene: TRBV18; CDR3nt: TGTGCCAGCGGCCAGGGGCCACCGAGCTCTGGAAACACCATATATTTT; CDR3aa: CASGQGPPSSGNTIYF
j_gene: TRBJ2-7; abundance: .; d_gene: TRBD2; v_gene: TRBV5-1; CDR3nt: TGCGCCAGCAGCTTGTCGACTAGCGCCTTATCAAACTACGAGCAGTACTTC; CDR3aa: CASSLSTSALSNYEQYF
j_gene: TRBJ2-1; abundance: .; d_gene: .; v_gene: TRBV12-1; CDR3nt: TGTGCCAGCAGCGGCCTAGCGGGAGGGACCTACAATGAGCAGTTCTTC; CDR3aa: CASSGLAGGTYNEQFF
j_gene: TRBJ1-1; abundance: .; d_gene: .; v_gene: TRBV6-6; CDR3nt: TGTGCCAGCAGTTACTGGCAGGGTGACACTGAAGCTTTCTTT; CDR3aa: CASSYWQGDTEAFF
j_gene: TRBJ1-2; abundance: .; d_gene: .; v_gene: TRBV4-1; CDR3nt: TGCGCCAGCAGCCAAGAAGTGAGGGATGATGGTATCTATGGCTACACCTTC; CDR3aa: CASSQEVRDDGIYGYTF
j_gene: TRBJ2-5; abundance: once; d_gene: TRBD1; v_gene: TRBV7-9; CDR3nt: TGTTCCAGCAGCTTTGGACAGGGAAGTGATGAGACCCAGTACTTC; CDR3aa: CSSSFGQGSDETQYF
j_gene: TRBJ1-5; abundance: few; d_gene: .; v_gene: TRBV18; CDR3nt: TGTGCCAGCTCACCAGTTTCGAATAGAAATCAGCCCCAGCATTTT; CDR3aa: CASSPVSNRNQPQHF
j_gene: TRBJ2-1; abundance: few; d_gene: TRBD2; v_gene: TRBV7-8; CDR3nt: TGTGCCAGCAGCTTAGGTCGACTAGCGAAACGCGATGAGCAGTTCTTC; CDR3aa: CASSLGRLAKRDEQFF
j_gene: TRBJ2-7; abundance: .; d_gene: TRBD1; v_gene: TRBV10-3; CDR3nt: TGTGCCATACGGACAGGTGGCGACGAGCAGTACTTC; CDR3aa: CAIRTGGDEQYF
j_gene: TRBJ2-7; abundance: .; d_gene: .; v_gene: TRBV6-5; CDR3nt: TGTGCCAGCAGTTACGGGGGGGCCGCCTACGAGCAGTACTTC; CDR3aa: CASSYGGAAYEQYF
j_gene: TRBJ2-7; abundance: .; d_gene: TRBD1; v_gene: TRBV5-6; CDR3nt: TGTGCCAGCGGAGGGACAGGGGGCTCCCTTCGCGAGCAGTACTTC; CDR3aa: CASGGTGGSLREQYF
j_gene: TRBJ1-2; abundance: .; d_gene: .; v_gene: TRBV19; CDR3nt: TGTGCCAGTAGTAGATACACCGGGACACCTAACTATGGCTACACCTTC; CDR3aa: CASSRYTGTPNYGYTF
j_gene: TRBJ1-2; abundance: .; d_gene: .; v_gene: TRBV2; CDR3nt: TGTGCCAGCAGTGCCCCCGGGGGGAGGGAACCGCCCAGAGGCTACACCTTC; CDR3aa: CASSAPGGREPPRGYTF
j_gene: TRBJ1-1; abundance: .; d_gene: .; v_gene: TRBV5-1; CDR3nt: TGCGCCAGCAGCTTGGTACCTAACTTGAACACTGAAGCTTTCTTT; CDR3aa: CASSLVPNLNTEAFF
j_gene: TRBJ1-2; abundance: .; d_gene: .; v_gene: TRBV29-1; CDR3nt: TGCAGCGTTGAAGGAAACAGGGCCCACACCTTC; CDR3aa: CSVEGNRAHTF
j_gene: TRBJ1-4; abundance: .; d_gene: .; v_gene: TRBV13; CDR3nt: TGTGCCAGCAGCTATACAGGGATTAATGAAAAACTGTTTTTT; CDR3aa: CASSYTGINEKLFF
j_gene: TRBJ2-2; abundance: few; d_gene: .; v_gene: TRBV4-2; CDR3nt: TGTGCCAGCAGCCCCCGAGGGGGGGCGGGAAGCACCGGGGAGCTGTTTTTT; CDR3aa: CASSPRGGAGSTGELFF
j_gene: TRBJ2-5; abundance: .; d_gene: TRBD2; v_gene: TRBV7-9; CDR3nt: TGTGCCAGCAGCCCACCGGGACTAGCGGGGCAACAAGAGACCCAGTACTTC; CDR3aa: CASSPPGLAGQQETQYF
j_gene: TRBJ2-7; abundance: .; d_gene: .; v_gene: TRBV5-4; CDR3nt: TGTGCCAGCAGCTTTTCCAGGGGTACCTACGAGCAGTACTTC; CDR3aa: CASSFSRGTYEQYF
j_gene: TRBJ1-1; abundance: .; d_gene: TRBD1; v_gene: TRBV2; CDR3nt: TGTGCCAGCAAAGACGGGACAGCACTTAGGAACACTGAAGCTTTCTTT; CDR3aa: CASKDGTALRNTEAFF
j_gene: TRBJ1-2; abundance: few; d_gene: TRBD1; v_gene: TRBV7-9; CDR3nt: TGTGCCAGCAGCTTACCCACAGGGGCTAATGGCTACACCTTC; CDR3aa: CASSLPTGANGYTF
j_gene: TRBJ2-2; abundance: .; d_gene: .; v_gene: TRBV2; CDR3nt: TGTGCCAGTAGGGGTGTAGGACGGGCGAACACCGGGGAGCTGTTTTTT; CDR3aa: CASRGVGRANTGELFF
j_gene: TRBJ2-7; abundance: .; d_gene: TRBD2; v_gene: TRBV6-1; CDR3nt: TGTGCCAGCAGTGAACGACTAGCGGGAGGTTCCTACGAGCAGTACTTC; CDR3aa: CASSERLAGGSYEQYF
j_gene: TRBJ1-2; abundance: .; d_gene: .; v_gene: TRBV2; CDR3nt: TGTGCCAGCAGTGACGCTAGAGCTAACTATGGCTACACCTTC; CDR3aa: CASSDARANYGYTF
j_gene: TRBJ1-3; abundance: .; d_gene: .; v_gene: TRBV19; CDR3nt: TGTGCCAGTTCTTTGACGACAGGACCAAATTTCTCTGGAAACACCATATATTTT; CDR3aa: CASSLTTGPNFSGNTIYF
j_gene: TRBJ1-1; abundance: few; d_gene: TRBD1; v_gene: TRBV5-4; CDR3nt: TGTGCCAGCAGCTCCCCGCGACAGGGGGACACTGAAGCTTTCTTT; CDR3aa: CASSSPRQGDTEAFF
j_gene: TRBJ1-1; abundance: few; d_gene: .; v_gene: TRBV15; CDR3nt: TGTGCCACCAGCAGAGATGGCGAGGGCCGGGCTGAAGCTTTCTTT; CDR3aa: CATSRDGEGRAEAFF
j_gene: TRBJ1-2; abundance: few; d_gene: TRBD1; v_gene: TRBV28; CDR3nt: TGTGCCAGCAGATCAACCGGGACAGGGTATACCTATGGCTACACCTTC; CDR3aa: CASRSTGTGYTYGYTF
j_gene: TRBJ1-3; abundance: .; d_gene: TRBD1; v_gene: TRBV18; CDR3nt: TGTGCCAGCTCACCCGGGACAGCTCTGACCGGAAACACCATATATTTT; CDR3aa: CASSPGTALTGNTIYF
j_gene: TRBJ2-7; abundance: few; d_gene: TRBD2; v_gene: TRBV7-3; CDR3nt: TGTGCCAGCAGCTTTACTAGCGGGACTTCCTACGAGCAGTACTTC; CDR3aa: CASSFTSGTSYEQYF
j_gene: TRBJ1-1; abundance: .; d_gene: .; v_gene: TRBV5-6; CDR3nt: TGTGCCAGCAGCTTGGTAGCCAGACCGTACACTGAAGCTTTCTTT; CDR3aa: CASSLVARPYTEAFF
j_gene: TRBJ1-1; abundance: .; d_gene: TRBD1; v_gene: TRBV11-2; CDR3nt: TGTGCCAGCAGCTTATCCCCCCCGCTCGCGCGGACAGGCAACACTGAAGCTTTCTTT; CDR3aa: CASSLSPPLARTGNTEAFF
j_gene: TRBJ1-1; abundance: once; d_gene: .; v_gene: TRBV6-5; CDR3nt: TGTGCCAGCAGTTACTCAGGGGTGAACACTGAAGCTTTCTTT; CDR3aa: CASSYSGVNTEAFF
j_gene: TRBJ2-7; abundance: .; d_gene: .; v_gene: TRBV28; CDR3nt: TGTGCCAGCAGTTTTCCGGGACTCTACCAGAGGGAGCAGTACTTC; CDR3aa: CASSFPGLYQREQYF
j_gene: TRBJ2-3; abundance: .; d_gene: TRBD2; v_gene: TRBV7-9; CDR3nt: TGTGCCAGCGGTGGGGGGGTGGCGACGCAGTATTTT; CDR3aa: CASGGGVATQYF
j_gene: TRBJ2-5; abundance: .; d_gene: TRBD2; v_gene: TRBV4-1; CDR3nt: TGCGCCAGCAGCCAACTAAGAGGGGCTAGCGGGGGTCAAGAGACCCAGTACTTC; CDR3aa: CASSQLRGASGGQETQYF
j_gene: TRBJ2-1; abundance: .; d_gene: .; v_gene: TRBV5-6; CDR3nt: TGTGCCAGCACCTCGTATATATCCTACAATGAGCAGTTCTTC; CDR3aa: CASTSYISYNEQFF
j_gene: TRBJ2-3; abundance: .; d_gene: TRBD1; v_gene: TRBV6-1; CDR3nt: TGTGCCAGCGGATCCGGGACAGGGGGGGCAGATACGCAGTATTTT; CDR3aa: CASGSGTGGADTQYF
j_gene: TRBJ2-3; abundance: .; d_gene: .; v_gene: TRBV11-2; CDR3nt: TGTGCCAGCAGCCCAGGACTCCGGACGGCGGTAGATACGCAGTATTTT; CDR3aa: CASSPGLRTAVDTQYF
j_gene: TRBJ1-5; abundance: .; d_gene: TRBD1; v_gene: TRBV7-9; CDR3nt: TGTGCCAGCAGCTTCGGACAGGGTTACAATCAGCCCCAGCATTTT; CDR3aa: CASSFGQGYNQPQHF
j_gene: TRBJ2-5; abundance: .; d_gene: TRBD1; v_gene: TRBV6-6; CDR3nt: TGTGCCAGCAGTTACGGGGACAGGGGGGGGAAAGAGACCCAGTACTTC; CDR3aa: CASSYGDRGGKETQYF
j_gene: TRBJ2-1; abundance: once; d_gene: TRBD1; v_gene: TRBV6-1; CDR3nt: TGTGCCAGCAGTGATCGGGACAGATACAATGAGCAGTTCTTC; CDR3aa: CASSDRDRYNEQFF